This T cell receptor beta chain was documented in a study of CD8 T cells in Susac syndrome. The RNA input was about 0.45 to 1 ug, and it was reverse transcribed with random hexamers. TCRdb re-called the immunoSEQ multiplex PCR reads through MiXCR, storing one row per CDR3 protein. The sample lists a few hundred thousand distinct CDR3 sequences; about 94% were seen once. The CDR3 contains 14 residues. The V and J ends lost 3 bases and 0 bases respectively, with 8 bases between them. The chain is built from TRBV12-3 or TRBV12-4 and TRBJ1-2; D is uncertain. Sequenced: CD8+ T cells from PBMCs. The receptor's source is a human donor with multiple sclerosis. The CDR3 loop is CASSFGGPNYGYTF. The DNA of the CDR3 is TGTGCCAGCAGTTTTGGCGGCCCTAACTATGGCTACACCTTC.